The clone carrying this T cell receptor beta chain was recorded only once. The data belong to a study of blood T cell repertoires in COVID-19. As for the study in general: Collection of acute and convalescent COVID-19 samples took place in the United States, Italy and Spain. T cells, B-cell-depleted T cells, or PBMCs supplied cDNA or gDNA.

Under the authors' procedure: Reference gene primer amplification in the assay estimated nucleated cell counts. This table comes from immunoSEQ multiplex PCR, and its TCRdb copy is limited to in-frame clones, with some not included. D and trimming were read from the DNA, whereas the V and J calls and clone size are those reported in that table. The table includes about 170,000 clones, about 88% detected once. The CDR3 runs to 14 residues. Trimming removed 8 bases at V and 1 base at J, with 11 bases between. Per the germline V gene, CDR1 is SSHAT and CDR2 is FNYEAQ (reference sequence). The sequenced material came from peripheral blood. This receptor was obtained from a woman older than 75 in a cohort sampled during active or convalescent COVID-19. The chain employs TRBV7-7 and TRBJ2-2; tentatively, D is TRBD2 (7 bases). CDR3 protein: CASSRGLNTGELFF. In DNA, the CDR3 is TGTGCCAGCTCGCGGGGGCTGAACACCGGGGAGCTGTTTTTT.